The 11 T cell receptor beta chains given below trace back to one sample, sequenced in a study of cytomegalovirus exposure and HLA in healthy donors. Repertoires were generated with immunoSEQ multiplex PCR, while TCRdb's copy carries only in-frame clones and drops some. Of about 110,000 clones listed, around nine tenths are singletons. The sample taken for sequencing was PBMCs. These receptors originate from a woman between 18 and 29 years old in good health and CMV-seronegative.

A few counts support this clone. The junction shows a germline mismatch at one end, possibly a read error. V is TRBV27 and J is TRBJ2-7; 8 bases fit TRBD1. CDR3 length: 13 amino acids. Germline-derived CDR1 and CDR2 are MNHEY and SMNVEV (reference sequence). CDR3 in amino acids: CASSFAGQASETF. As DNA, the CDR3 is TGTGCCAGCAGTTTTGCGGGACAGGCCTCCGAAACCTTC.

The rearrangement joins TRBV28 to TRBJ2-1; TRBD2 matches 10 bases. The CDR3 is made up of 16 amino acids. J lost 9 bases, V lost 5 bases, and 13 bases had no gene match. Germline V CDR1 and CDR2: MDHEN, SYDVKM. CDR3 sequence: CASSPNLPSGSFEQFF. The CDR3 nucleotides read TGTGCCAGCAGTCCAAACCTGCCTAGCGGGAGCTTTGAGCAGTTCTTC. The entire variable domain, with the rest obtained from reference TRBV28 and TRBJ2-1, is as follows: DVKVTQSSRYLVKRTGEKVFLECVQDMDHENMFWYRQDPGLGLRLIYFSYDVKMKEKGDIPEGYSVSREKKERFSLILESASTNQTSMYLCASSPNLPSGSFEQFFGPGTRLTVL.

The CDR3 sequence is CASSEQKDRANEQYF. The CDR3 DNA sequence: TGCGCCAGCAGTGAGCAGAAGGACAGGGCGAACGAGCAGTACTTC. The gene calls are TRBV10-1 and TRBJ2-7; TRBD1 agrees at 8 bases. Germline V gives CDR1 WNHNN, CDR2 SYGVQD (reference sequence). With V trimmed by 2 bases and J by 5 bases, 8 bases remained unmatched. The CDR3 runs 15 residues.

This chain uses TRBV11-2 with TRBJ1-2; unclear D gene. The CDR3 consists of 11 residues. V lost 6 bases, J lost 14 bases, and 16 bases lay in between. Germline CDR1 and CDR2: SGHAT and FQNNGV. Here the CDR3 DNA reads TGTGCCAGCAGTTTCCAATCAGCGGTAACCTTC. It translates to CASSFQSAVTF.

The chain uses TRBV9 and TRBJ1-2; maybe TRBD1 (5 bases). The CDR3 runs 15 residues. The ends were cut back, 4 bases at V and 4 bases at J, with 17 bases in the middle. Per germline, CDR1 SGDLS and CDR2 YYNGEE. The CDR3 bases are TGTGCCAGCAGCATACTACCGACAGCCCCCTATGGCTACACCTTC. This gives the protein CASSILPTAPYGYTF.

The V gene is TRBV28, the J gene TRBJ1-5; D remains ambiguous. Trimming removed 10 bases at V and 5 bases at J, with 3 bases between. The CDR3 is 9 amino acids. Germline V gives CDR1 MDHEN, CDR2 SYDVKM. CDR3 loop: CATDQPQHF. The CDR3 region has the DNA TGTGCCACCGATCAGCCCCAGCATTTT.

The genes are TRBV4-2 and TRBJ2-7; D might be TRBD2 (6 bases). The germline gives CDR1 LGHNA, CDR2 YNFKEQ. The length of the CDR3 is 16 residues. The V gene lost 3 bases and the J gene lost 0 bases, with 15 bases spanning the gap. CDR3 amino acids: CASSQDYTAPSYEQYF. CDR3 nucleotides: TGTGCCAGCAGCCAGGACTATACAGCACCCTCCTACGAGCAGTACTTC.

This chain connects TRBV5-1 to TRBJ2-4; possible D gene TRBD1, 6 bases. Trimming removed 4 bases from V and 4 bases from J, with 12 bases in between. The CDR3 totals 14 residues. Germline assignment: CDR1 SGHRS and CDR2 YFSETQ. The CDR3 DNA follows: TGCGCCAGCAGCCCAAGGGACACTAAAAACATTCAGTACTTC. Protein sequence: CASSPRDTKNIQYF. The variable domain in full, completed from reference TRBV5-1 and TRBJ2-4, reads KAGVTQTPRYLIKTRGQQVTLSCSPISGHRSVSWYQQTPGQGLQFLFEYFSETQRNKGNFPGRFSGRQFSNSRSEMNVSTLELGDSALYLCASSPRDTKNIQYFGAGTRLSVL.

The chain employs TRBV5-1 and TRBJ1-1, with TRBD1 identical over 7 bases. The trim removed 4 bases at V and 3 bases at J, leaving 6 bases unmatched. This CDR3 has 14 residues. Per the germline V gene, CDR1 is SGHRS and CDR2 is YFSETQ. The CDR3 protein is CASSEQGIDTEAFF. Here the CDR3 DNA reads TGCGCCAGCAGCGAACAGGGGATCGACACTGAAGCTTTCTTT.

The chain has TRBV27 and TRBJ2-1; TRBD1 matches 10 bases. Germline V CDR1 and CDR2: MNHEY, SMNVEV (reference sequence). There are 15 residues in the CDR3. V lost 6 bases and J lost 8; bases outside the gene matches: 10. CDR3 nucleotides: TGTGCCAGCAGCCCCGGACAGGGGGGGGTTGATGAGCAGTTCTTC. The encoded protein is CASSPGQGGVDEQFF.

The chain uses TRBV11-1 and TRBJ2-1, with D perhaps matching TRBD1 (5 bases). Germline V gene lookup returns CDR1 SGHAT and CDR2 FQDESV (reference sequence). This CDR3 contains 17 residues. Trimming took off 0 bases at V and 5 bases at J, with 17 bases between the two ends. The CDR3: CASSLAITVRANNEQFF. The DNA for the CDR3 is TGTGCCAGCAGCTTAGCCATTACGGTCAGGGCGAACAATGAGCAGTTCTTC.